The 16 T cell receptor beta chains reported below all come from one sample, sequenced in a study of high-grade serous ovarian cancer treatment subgroups. The protocol was immunoSEQ multiplex PCR, while the TCRdb copy is restricted to in-frame clones and leaves out a portion. The sample carries about 8,500 clones, about 70% recorded once. Tumor tissue was taken before any definitive surgery or chemotherapy was given. What was sequenced was tumor tissue. The origin of the receptors is a human donor with high-grade serous ovarian cancer.

This CDR3 reads CAISEMALGGYTEAFF. DNA of the CDR3: TGTGCCATCAGTGAGATGGCACTCGGTGGGTACACTGAAGCTTTCTTT. This chain links TRBV10-3 with TRBJ1-1, with D uncertain. The length of the CDR3 is 16 residues. Germline loops: CDR1 ENHRY, CDR2 SYGVKD. With 2 bases removed from V and 3 bases from J, the gap between germline ends came to 16 bases.

The rearrangement links TRBV7-9 to TRBJ2-6; D ambiguous. The CDR3 consists of 13 residues. The ends were cut back, 2 bases at V and 4 bases at J, with 3 bases in the middle. Germline CDR1 SEHNR, CDR2 FQNEAQ (reference sequence). CDR3 sequence (DNA): TGTGCCAGCAGCTTACCCGGGGCCAACGTCCTGACTTTC. This gives the protein CASSLPGANVLTF.

The J gene is TRBJ2-3, the V gene TRBV5-1; D ambiguous. The CDR3 runs 14 residues. The V and J ends lost 6 bases and 1 base respectively, with 12 bases between them. In germline, CDR1 is SGHRS, CDR2 YFSETQ. CDR3 in amino acids: CASTPQAGTDTQYF. CDR3 nucleotides: TGCGCCAGCACCCCCCAGGCCGGCACAGATACGCAGTATTTT.

This sequence joins TRBV13 and TRBJ2-1; 7 positions agree with TRBD2. The CDR3 has 14 residues. CDR1 and CDR2 from the germline V gene are PRHDT and FYEKMQ (reference sequence). V lost 6 bases and J lost 7; bases outside the gene matches: 9. The CDR3: CASRRGPGGNEQFF. CDR3 bases: TGTGCCAGCAGGCGGGGACCGGGGGGTAATGAGCAGTTCTTC.

This rearrangement joins TRBV27 to TRBJ2-4, with D unresolved. Per germline, CDR1 MNHEY and CDR2 SMNVEV (reference sequence). The CDR3 consists of 14 residues. Between the trimmed V and J ends, which lost 5 bases and 2 bases, there was a span of 10 bases. The CDR3 sequence is CASSPGPTKNIQYF. CDR3 sequence (DNA): TGTGCCAGCAGTCCAGGCCCCACCAAAAACATTCAGTACTTC.

The CDR3, as DNA: TGCGCCAGCAGCCAGACAGGGGCTTCCCTCAATTCACCCCTCCACTTT. It is translated as CASSQTGASLNSPLHF. The V and J genes are TRBV4-1 and TRBJ1-6; 8 bases fit TRBD1. CDR1 and CDR2 (germline): MGHRA, YSYEKL. Trimming cost V 3 bases and J 7 bases; bases outside gene matches: 8. The CDR3 runs to 16 residues.

The rearrangement uses TRBV5-8 and TRBJ2-7, with D possibly being TRBD1 or TRBD2 (5 bases each). This CDR3 is built from 15 residues. CDR1 SGHTS and CDR2 YDEGEE come from the germline V gene. V gave up 0 bases and J gave up 3 bases, with 13 bases separating them. The CDR3 is CASSLARDGFYEQYF. The DNA of the CDR3 is TGTGCCAGCAGCTTGGCCCGGGACGGGTTCTACGAGCAGTACTTC.

The gene calls are TRBV11-3 and TRBJ2-4; possibly TRBD1 for D (5 bases). Looked up from germline, CDR1 is SGHNT and CDR2 is YENEEA. The CDR3 has 16 residues. With 5 bases removed from V and 4 bases from J, the gap between germline ends came to 18 bases. The CDR3 DNA reads as TGTGCCAGCAGCCTACCGCGGAACAGGCGAAAAAACATTCAGTACTTC. Translated, it gives CASSLPRNRRKNIQYF.

This chain joins TRBV4-3 and TRBJ2-1; a weak D match, TRBD2 (6 bases). CDR1 is LGHNA, CDR2 YSLEER, per germline. Trimming left V 0 bases short and J 10 bases short, with 16 bases between. This CDR3 is 15 amino acids long. The CDR3 nucleotides read TGCGCCAGCAGCCAAGATAACCAACTGGGGGGAGAGCAGTTCTTC. It yields the protein CASSQDNQLGGEQFF.

The chain has TRBV11-2 and TRBJ2-3, with D unclear. In germline, CDR1 is SGHAT, CDR2 FQNNGV. This CDR3 region has 14 residues. Between the trimmed V and J ends, which lost 3 bases and 14 bases, there was a span of 21 bases. The CDR3 DNA reads as TGTGCCAGCAGCTTTGTCCCCCGGAAGGGCGCGCGGTATTTT. This sequence encodes CASSFVPRKGARYF.

This rearrangement joins TRBV7-2 to TRBJ2-5; perhaps TRBD1 as D (5 bases). The CDR3 consists of 15 residues. The germline CDR1 and CDR2 sequences are SGHTA and FQGNSA. V was cut by 7 bases and J by 3 bases, with 18 bases left in between. The CDR3 DNA reads TGTGCCAGCACCCCAGGGTCCGGACGGAAAGAGACCCAGTACTTC. Protein sequence: CASTPGSGRKETQYF.

Of note for this clone: At the DNA level, this CDR3 is encoded by other sequences in the same sample as well. The V call is TRBV18, the J call TRBJ2-1; 11 nucleotides agree with TRBD2. V lost 2 bases, J lost 7 bases, and 4 bases stayed unmatched. The CDR3 extends over 15 amino acids. Per germline, CDR1 KGHSH and CDR2 LQKENI. The CDR3 bases are TGTGCCAGCTCACCAGGCCGACTAGCGGGGAATGAGCAGTTCTTC. Translated: CASSPGRLAGNEQFF.

The chain carries TRBV5-1 and TRBJ2-3; D is unresolved. Per the germline V gene, CDR1 is SGHRS and CDR2 is YFSETQ. V was clipped by 1 base and J by 2 bases, with 8 bases between them. The CDR3 totals 14 residues. The CDR3 protein is CASSLNAFTDTQYF. For the CDR3, the DNA is TGCGCCAGCAGCTTGAACGCCTTCACAGATACGCAGTATTTT.

The genes are TRBV4-1 and TRBJ1-5; maybe TRBD1 (5 bases). The CDR3 loop spans 15 amino acids. From germline, CDR1 is MGHRA and CDR2 YSYEKL. V shed 6 bases and J shed 0 bases, with 12 bases lying between them. The CDR3, as DNA: TGCGCCAGCAGGCCGACAGACTATAGCAATCAGCCCCAGCATTTT. This gives the protein CASRPTDYSNQPQHF.

This chain uses TRBV7-8 with TRBJ2-5; no clear D gene. The closer fit of TRBJ2-7 to the DNA end suggests the J call may be wrong. This CDR3 spans 12 amino acids. The germline V gene encodes CDR1 SGHVS and CDR2 FQNEAQ. The CDR3 region has the DNA TGTGCCAGCAGCTTAGTTCACAACGAGCAGTACTTC. Amino acids: CASSLVHNEQYF.

The gene calls are TRBV2 and TRBJ2-5; D is possibly TRBD2 (7 bases). The DNA matches TRBJ2-7 better at its end, which makes the J call doubtful. The germline V gene has CDR1 SNHLY and CDR2 FYNNEI. This CDR3 spans 12 amino acids. The CDR3 coding sequence is TGTGCCGGCCGGGGGGCCGGCTACGAGCAGTACTTC. Residues: CAGRGAGYEQYF.